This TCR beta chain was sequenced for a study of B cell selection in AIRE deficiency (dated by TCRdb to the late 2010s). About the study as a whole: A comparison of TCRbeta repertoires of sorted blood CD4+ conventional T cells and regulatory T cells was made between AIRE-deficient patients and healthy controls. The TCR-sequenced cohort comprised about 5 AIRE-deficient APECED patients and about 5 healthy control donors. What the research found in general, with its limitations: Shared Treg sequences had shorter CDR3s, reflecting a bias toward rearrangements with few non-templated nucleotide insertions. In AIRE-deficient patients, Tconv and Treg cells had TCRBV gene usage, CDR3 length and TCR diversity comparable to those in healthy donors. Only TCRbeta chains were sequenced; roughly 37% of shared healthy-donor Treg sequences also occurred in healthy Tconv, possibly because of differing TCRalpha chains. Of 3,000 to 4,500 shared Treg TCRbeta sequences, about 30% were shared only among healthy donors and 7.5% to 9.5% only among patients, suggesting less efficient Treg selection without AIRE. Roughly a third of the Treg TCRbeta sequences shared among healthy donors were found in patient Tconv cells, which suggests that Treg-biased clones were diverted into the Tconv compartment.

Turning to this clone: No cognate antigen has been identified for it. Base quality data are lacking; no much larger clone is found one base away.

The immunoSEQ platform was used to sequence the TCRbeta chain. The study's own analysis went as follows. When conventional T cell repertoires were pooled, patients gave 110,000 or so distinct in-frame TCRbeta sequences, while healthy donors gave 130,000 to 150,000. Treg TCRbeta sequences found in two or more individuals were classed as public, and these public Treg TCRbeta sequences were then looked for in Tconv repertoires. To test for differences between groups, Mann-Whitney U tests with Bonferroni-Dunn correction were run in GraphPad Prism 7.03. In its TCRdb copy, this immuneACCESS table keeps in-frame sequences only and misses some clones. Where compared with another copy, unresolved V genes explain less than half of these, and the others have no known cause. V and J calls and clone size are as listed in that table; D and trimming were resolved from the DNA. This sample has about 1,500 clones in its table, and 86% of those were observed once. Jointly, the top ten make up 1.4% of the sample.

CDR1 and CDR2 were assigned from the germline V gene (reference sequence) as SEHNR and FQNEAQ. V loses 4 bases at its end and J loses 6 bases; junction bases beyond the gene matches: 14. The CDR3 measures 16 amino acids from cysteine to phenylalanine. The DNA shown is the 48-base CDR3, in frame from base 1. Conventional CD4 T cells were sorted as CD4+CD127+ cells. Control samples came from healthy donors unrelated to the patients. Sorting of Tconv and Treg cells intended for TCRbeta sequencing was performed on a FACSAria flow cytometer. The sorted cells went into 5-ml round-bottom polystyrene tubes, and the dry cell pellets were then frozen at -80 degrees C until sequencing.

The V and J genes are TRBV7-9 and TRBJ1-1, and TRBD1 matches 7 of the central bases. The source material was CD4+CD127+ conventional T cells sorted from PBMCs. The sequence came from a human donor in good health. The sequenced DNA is TGTGCCAGCAGCTCGAACAGGGGCGGGGGAGGTGCTGAAGCTTTCTTT. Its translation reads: CASSSNRGGGGAEAFF.